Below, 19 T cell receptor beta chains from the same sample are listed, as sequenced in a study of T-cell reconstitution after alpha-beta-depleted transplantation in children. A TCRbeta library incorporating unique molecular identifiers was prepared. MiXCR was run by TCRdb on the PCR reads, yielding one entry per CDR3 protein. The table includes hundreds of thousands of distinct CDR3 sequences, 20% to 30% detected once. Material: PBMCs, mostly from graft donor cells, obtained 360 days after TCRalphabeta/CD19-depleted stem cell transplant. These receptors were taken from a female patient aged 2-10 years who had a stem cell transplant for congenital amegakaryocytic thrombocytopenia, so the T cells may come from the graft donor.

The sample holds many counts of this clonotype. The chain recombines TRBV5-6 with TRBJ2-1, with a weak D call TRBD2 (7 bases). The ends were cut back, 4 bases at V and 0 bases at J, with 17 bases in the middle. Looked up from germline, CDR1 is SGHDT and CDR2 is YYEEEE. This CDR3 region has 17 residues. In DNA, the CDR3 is TGTGCCAGCAGCACCACACAAGCGGGACACTCCTACAATGAGCAGTTCTTC. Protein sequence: CASSTTQAGHSYNEQFF. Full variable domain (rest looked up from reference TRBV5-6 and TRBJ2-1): DAGVTQSPTHLIKTRGQQVTLRCSPKSGHDTVSWYQQALGQGPQFIFQYYEEEERQRGNFPDRFSGHQFPNYSSELNVNALLLGDSALYLCASSTTQAGHSYNEQFFGPGTRLTVL.

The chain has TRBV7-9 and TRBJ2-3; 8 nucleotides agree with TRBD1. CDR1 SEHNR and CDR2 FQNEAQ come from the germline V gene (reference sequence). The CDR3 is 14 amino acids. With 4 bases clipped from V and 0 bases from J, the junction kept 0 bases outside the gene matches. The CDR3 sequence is CASSWTGSTDTQYF. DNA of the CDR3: TGTGCCAGCAGCTGGACAGGGAGCACAGATACGCAGTATTTT.

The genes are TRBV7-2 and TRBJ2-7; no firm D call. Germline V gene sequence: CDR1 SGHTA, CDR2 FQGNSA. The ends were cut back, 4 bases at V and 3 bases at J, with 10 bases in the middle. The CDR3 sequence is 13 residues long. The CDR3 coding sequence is TGTGCCAGCAGCTCCCGGCCCTTCTACGAGCAGTACTTC. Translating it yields CASSSRPFYEQYF.

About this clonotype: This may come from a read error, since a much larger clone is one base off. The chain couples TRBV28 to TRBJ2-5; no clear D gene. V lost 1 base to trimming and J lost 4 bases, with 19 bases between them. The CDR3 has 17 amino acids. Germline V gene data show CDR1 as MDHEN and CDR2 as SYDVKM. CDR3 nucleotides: TGTGCCAGCAGTTTATACTCTACTGCACTGGTGGGAGAGACCCAGTACTTC. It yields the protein CASSLYSTALVGETQYF.

As DNA, the CDR3 is TGTGCCAGCAGCTTAGCGCGGGGACAGACGTCTAAAGGGTTCTTC. As protein: CASSLARGQTSKGFF. The chain uses TRBV7-2 and TRBJ2-1; a weak D match, TRBD1 (7 bases). There are 15 residues in the CDR3. V was pared by 0 bases and J by 15 bases, with 21 bases between. Germline loops: CDR1 SGHTA, CDR2 FQGNSA.

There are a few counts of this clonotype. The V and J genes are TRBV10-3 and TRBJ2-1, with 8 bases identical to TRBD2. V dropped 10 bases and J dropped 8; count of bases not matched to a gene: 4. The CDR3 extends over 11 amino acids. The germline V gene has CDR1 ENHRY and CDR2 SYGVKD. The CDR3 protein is CANGGGDEQFF. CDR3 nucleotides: TGTGCCAACGGGGGGGGTGATGAGCAGTTCTTC.

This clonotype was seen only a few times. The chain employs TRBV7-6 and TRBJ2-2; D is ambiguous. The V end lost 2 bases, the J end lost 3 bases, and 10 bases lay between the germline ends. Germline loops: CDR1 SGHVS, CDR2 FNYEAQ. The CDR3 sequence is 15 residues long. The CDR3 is CASSLTPKDTGELFF. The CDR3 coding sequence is TGTGCCAGCAGCTTAACCCCAAAGGACACCGGGGAGCTGTTTTTT.

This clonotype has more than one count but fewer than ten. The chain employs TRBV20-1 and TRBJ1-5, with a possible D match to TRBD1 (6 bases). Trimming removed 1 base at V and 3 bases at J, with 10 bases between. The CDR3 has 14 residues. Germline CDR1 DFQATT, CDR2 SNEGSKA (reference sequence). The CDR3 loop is CSARVAGANQPQHF. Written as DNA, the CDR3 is TGCAGTGCTAGAGTTGCGGGGGCCAATCAGCCCCAGCATTTT.

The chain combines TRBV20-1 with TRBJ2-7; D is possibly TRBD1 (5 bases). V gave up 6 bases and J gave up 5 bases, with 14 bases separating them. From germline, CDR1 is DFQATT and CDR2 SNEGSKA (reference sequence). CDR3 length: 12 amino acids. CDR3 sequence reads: CSAHLMGHEQYF. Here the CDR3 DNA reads TGCAGTGCCCATCTTATGGGGCACGAGCAGTACTTC.

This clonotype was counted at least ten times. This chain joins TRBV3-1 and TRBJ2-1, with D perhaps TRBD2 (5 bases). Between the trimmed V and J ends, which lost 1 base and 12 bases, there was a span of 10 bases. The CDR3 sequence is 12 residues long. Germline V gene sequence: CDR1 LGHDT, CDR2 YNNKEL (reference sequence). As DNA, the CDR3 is TGTGCCAGCAGCCAAGGGACTTCCCGGCAGTTCTTC. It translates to CASSQGTSRQFF.

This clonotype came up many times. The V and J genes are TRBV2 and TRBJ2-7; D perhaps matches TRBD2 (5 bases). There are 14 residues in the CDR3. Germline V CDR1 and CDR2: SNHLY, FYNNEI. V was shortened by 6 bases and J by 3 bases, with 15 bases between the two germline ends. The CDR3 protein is CASSQRTADYEQYF. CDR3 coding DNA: TGTGCCAGCAGCCAACGGACTGCCGACTACGAGCAGTACTTC.

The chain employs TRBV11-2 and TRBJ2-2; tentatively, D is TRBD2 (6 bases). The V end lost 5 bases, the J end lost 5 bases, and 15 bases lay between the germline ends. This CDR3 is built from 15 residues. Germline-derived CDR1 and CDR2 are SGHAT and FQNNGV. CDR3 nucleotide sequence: TGTGCCAGCAGCACTCCCCGGGGGTGGACCGGGGAGCTGTTTTTT. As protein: CASSTPRGWTGELFF.

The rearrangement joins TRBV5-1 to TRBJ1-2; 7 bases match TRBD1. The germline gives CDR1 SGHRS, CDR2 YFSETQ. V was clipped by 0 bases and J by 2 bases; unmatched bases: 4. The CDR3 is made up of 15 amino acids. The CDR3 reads CASSLAAGQNYGYTF. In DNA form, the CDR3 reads TGCGCCAGCAGCTTGGCCGCGGGACAGAACTATGGCTACACCTTC.

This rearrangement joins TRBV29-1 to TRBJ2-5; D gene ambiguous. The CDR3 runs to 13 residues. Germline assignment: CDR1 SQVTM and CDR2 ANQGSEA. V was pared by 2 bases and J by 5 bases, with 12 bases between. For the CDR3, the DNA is TGCAGCGTTGAATGGGGAAGTGGGGAGACCCAGTACTTC. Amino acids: CSVEWGSGETQYF.

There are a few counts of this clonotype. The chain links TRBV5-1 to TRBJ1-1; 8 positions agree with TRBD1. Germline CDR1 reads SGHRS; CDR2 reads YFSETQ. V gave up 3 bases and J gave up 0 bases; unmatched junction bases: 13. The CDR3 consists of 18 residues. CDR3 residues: CASSWDRKTSGMNTEAFF. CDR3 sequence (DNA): TGCGCCAGCAGCTGGGACAGGAAAACCTCGGGGATGAACACTGAAGCTTTCTTT.

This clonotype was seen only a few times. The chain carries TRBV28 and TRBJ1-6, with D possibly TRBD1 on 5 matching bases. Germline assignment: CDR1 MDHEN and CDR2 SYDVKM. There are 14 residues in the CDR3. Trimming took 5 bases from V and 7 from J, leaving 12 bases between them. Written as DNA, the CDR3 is TGTGCCAGCAGTCTGCCCAGGGACAATTCACCCCTCCACTTT. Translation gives CASSLPRDNSPLHF.

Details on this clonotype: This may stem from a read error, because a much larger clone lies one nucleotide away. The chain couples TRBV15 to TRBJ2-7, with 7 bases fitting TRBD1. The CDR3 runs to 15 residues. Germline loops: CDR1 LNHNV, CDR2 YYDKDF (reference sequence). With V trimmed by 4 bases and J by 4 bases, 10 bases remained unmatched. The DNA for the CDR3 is TGTGCCACCAGCACTTGCACAGGGGCGGCGTACGAGCAGTACTTC. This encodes CATSTCTGAAYEQYF.

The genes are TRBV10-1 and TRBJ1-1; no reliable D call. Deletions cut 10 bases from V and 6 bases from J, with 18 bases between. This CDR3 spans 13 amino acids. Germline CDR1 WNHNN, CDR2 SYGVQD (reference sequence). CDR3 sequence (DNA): TGCGCCATCCTGTCCGGTAACCTTTCTGAAGCTTTCTTT. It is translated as CAILSGNLSEAFF.

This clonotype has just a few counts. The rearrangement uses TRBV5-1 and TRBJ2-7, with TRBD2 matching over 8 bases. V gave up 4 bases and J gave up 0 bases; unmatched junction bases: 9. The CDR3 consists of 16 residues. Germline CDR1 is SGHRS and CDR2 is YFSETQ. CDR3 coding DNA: TGCGCCAGCAGCGTTACGAGCGGGGGTCGCTCCTACGAGCAGTACTTC. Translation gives CASSVTSGGRSYEQYF.